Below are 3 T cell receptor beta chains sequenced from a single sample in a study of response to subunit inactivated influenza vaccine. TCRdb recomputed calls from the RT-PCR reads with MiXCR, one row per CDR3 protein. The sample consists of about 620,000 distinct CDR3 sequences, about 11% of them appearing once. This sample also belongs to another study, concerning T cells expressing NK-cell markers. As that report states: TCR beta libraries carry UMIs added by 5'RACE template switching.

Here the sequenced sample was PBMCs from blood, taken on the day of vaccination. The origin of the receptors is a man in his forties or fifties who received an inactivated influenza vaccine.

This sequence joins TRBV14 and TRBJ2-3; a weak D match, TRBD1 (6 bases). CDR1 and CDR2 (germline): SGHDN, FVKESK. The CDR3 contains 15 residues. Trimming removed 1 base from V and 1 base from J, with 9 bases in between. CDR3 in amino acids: CASSQGRQGTDTQYF. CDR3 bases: TGTGCCAGCAGCCAAGGGAGACAGGGCACAGATACGCAGTATTTT.

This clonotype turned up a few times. CDR3 nucleotides: TGTGCCAGCAGCTTTTTGGACAGGACCTACGAGCAGTACTTC. It yields the protein CASSFLDRTYEQYF. This chain joins TRBV7-8 and TRBJ2-7; the match to TRBD1 covers 7 bases. V lost 3 bases, J lost 2 bases, and 4 bases stayed unmatched. Germline V gene data show CDR1 as SGHVS and CDR2 as FQNEAQ. The CDR3 is 14 residues long.

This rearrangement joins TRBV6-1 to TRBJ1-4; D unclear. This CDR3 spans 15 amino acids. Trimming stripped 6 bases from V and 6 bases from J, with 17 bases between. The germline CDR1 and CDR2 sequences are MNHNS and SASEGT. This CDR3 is CASSRGLILDEKLFF. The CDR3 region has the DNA TGTGCCAGCAGCCGCGGACTCATATTGGATGAAAAACTGTTTTTT.